The sequence of this T cell receptor beta chain was determined in a study of Graves' ophthalmopathy and Graves' hyperthyroidism. CDR1 is MNHEY and CDR2 is SVGAGI in the germline V gene. The J segment lost 7 bases and the V segment lost 5 bases, leaving 14 bases of the junction unmatched. The CDR3 totals 18 residues. There are many counts of this clonotype. Amplification of the TCR beta CDR3 regions used RNA transcripts (as template). RT-PCR in the first round used HTBI primers; a second-round multiplex PCR followed. TCRdb re-derived calls from the multiplex PCR reads in MiXCR, one entry per CDR3 protein. The sample yields under 350,000 distinct CDR3 sequences, roughly 16% seen once.

The source of this sequence is an adult man with Graves' ophthalmopathy. The rearrangement joins TRBV6-5 to TRBJ2-1; 13 nucleotides line up with TRBD2. The sample comprised peripheral blood. The CDR3 reads CASSPDFFTSGRGNEQFF. CDR3 DNA: TGTGCCAGCAGTCCCGACTTCTTCACTAGCGGGAGGGGAAATGAGCAGTTCTTC.